What follows are 17 T cell receptor beta chains derived from one specimen sequenced in a study of radiotherapy plus CTLA-4 blockade in lung cancer. TCRdb's table, derived via immunoSEQ multiplex PCR, lists solely in-frame clones and lacks some. The sample lists 45,000 or so clones; 76% were seen once. The sample consisted of peripheral blood, taken from a patient treated with radiotherapy plus ipilimumab. The receptors come from a human donor with non-small cell lung cancer who had stable disease on radiotherapy plus ipilimumab.

The chain recombines TRBV11-3 with TRBJ2-2, with D hard to call. The CDR3 has 15 amino acids. Germline V gene sequence: CDR1 SGHNT, CDR2 YENEEA. V shed 0 bases and J shed 5 bases, with 10 bases lying between them. CDR3 sequence: CASSLDPSKTGELFF. CDR3 DNA: TGTGCCAGCAGCTTAGATCCCTCTAAGACCGGGGAGCTGTTTTTT.

The chain has TRBV6-1 and TRBJ2-7, with D possibly matching TRBD1 (5 bases). Trimming cost V 11 bases and J 3 bases, with 14 bases left between them. This CDR3 contains 12 residues. CDR1 and CDR2 from the germline V gene are MNHNS and SASEGT. CDR3 protein: CAAGPTGYEQYV. The CDR3 DNA is TGTGCCGCCGGGCCCACAGGCTACGAGCAGTACGTC.

The CDR3: CASSVGAASSYEQYF. In nucleotides, the CDR3 is TGTGCCAGCAGCGTAGGGGCAGCGAGCTCCTACGAGCAGTACTTC. V and J are TRBV9 and TRBJ2-7, with D unresolved. Germline CDR1 reads SGDLS; CDR2 reads YYNGEE. The CDR3 loop spans 15 amino acids. The ends were cut back, 0 bases at V and 0 bases at J, with 10 bases in the middle.

This clone was seen a single time. The V call is TRBV19, the J call TRBJ2-3; D is unresolved. The length of the CDR3 is 11 residues. V was shortened by 6 bases and J by 4 bases, with 5 bases between the two germline ends. Germline CDR1 is LNHDA and CDR2 is SQIVND (reference sequence). The CDR3 here is CASSMSDTQYF. DNA for the CDR3: TGTGCCAGTAGCATGTCAGATACGCAGTATTTT.

This chain connects TRBV10-2 to TRBJ1-1; TRBD1 matches 10 bases. This CDR3 has 16 amino acids. Trimming cost V 2 bases and J 0 bases; bases outside gene matches: 3. Germline V gives CDR1 WSHSY, CDR2 SAAADI. This chain's CDR3 is CASSERDRGLNTEAFF. In DNA, the CDR3 is TGCGCCAGCAGTGAGAGGGACAGGGGATTGAACACTGAAGCTTTCTTT.

The chain carries TRBV4-3 and TRBJ1-2, with 7 bases identical to TRBD1. The CDR3 runs 14 residues. Germline values: CDR1 LGHNA, CDR2 YSLEER. V trimming: 1 base; J trimming: 4 bases; junction bases outside the gene matches: 3. This chain's CDR3 is CASSQAAGGYGYTF. The CDR3 region has the DNA TGCGCCAGCAGCCAAGCGGCAGGGGGCTATGGCTACACCTTC.

To note about this clone: Distinct nucleotide sequences in the sample also encode this CDR3. The chain links TRBV9 to TRBJ1-2; D may be TRBD1 (6 bases). Germline CDR1 reads SGDLS; CDR2 reads YYNGEE. The CDR3 loop spans 13 amino acids. The V end was cut by 0 bases, the J end by 5 bases, with 8 bases between. CDR3 sequence reads: CASSVEQGYGYTF. As DNA, the CDR3 is TGTGCCAGCAGCGTAGAACAGGGATATGGCTACACCTTC.

The chain has TRBV5-1 and TRBJ2-3, with D perhaps TRBD2 (5 bases). V was cut by 4 bases and J by 3 bases, with 21 bases left in between. Germline CDR1 reads SGHRS; CDR2 reads YFSETQ. The CDR3 covers 17 residues. This chain's CDR3 is CASSTGLDAGGTDTQYF. Written as DNA, the CDR3 is TGCGCCAGCAGCACGGGCCTGGACGCGGGCGGGACAGATACGCAGTATTTT.

This chain joins TRBV30 and TRBJ2-6, with a tentative D call TRBD2 (5 bases). CDR3 length: 16 amino acids. In germline, CDR1 is GTSNPN, CDR2 SVGIG (reference sequence). Trimming left V 1 base short and J 5 bases short, with 15 bases between. CDR3 region: CAWSGRGSPWANVLTF. For the CDR3, the DNA is TGTGCCTGGAGTGGACGGGGATCTCCCTGGGCCAACGTCCTGACTTTC.

CDR3 region: CASSQLAGGQTANTGELFF. CDR3 nucleotide sequence: TGCGCCAGCAGCCAGCTAGCGGGGGGCCAAACCGCGAACACCGGGGAGCTGTTTTTT. V usage is TRBV5-1 and J usage is TRBJ2-2, with 11 bases identical to TRBD2. Germline V lookup: CDR1 SGHRS, CDR2 YFSETQ. Trimming at V came to 4 bases and at J to 0 bases, leaving 11 bases not matched to a gene. The CDR3 covers 19 residues.

This clone was seen a handful of times. The gene calls are TRBV7-2 and TRBJ1-6, with 9 bases matching TRBD1. V shed 5 bases, J shed 9 bases, and the junction held 14 bases outside the gene matches. The CDR3 is 17 amino acids. Germline assignment: CDR1 SGHTA and CDR2 FQGNSA. Here the CDR3 reads CASSPGLGGQGGSPLHF. CDR3 bases: TGTGCCAGCAGCCCGGGTTTGGGGGGACAGGGTGGTTCACCCCTCCACTTT.

This chain connects TRBV29-1 to TRBJ2-2; TRBD1 is a possible D gene (5 bases). This CDR3 has 19 amino acids. CDR1 SQVTM and CDR2 ANQGSEA come from the germline V gene. Trimming left V 6 bases short and J 1 base short, with 27 bases between. CDR3 nucleotide sequence: TGCAGCGTGATCATATCGCAGGGTATGGGTAGGGTGAACACCGGGGAGCTGTTTTTT. Residues: CSVIISQGMGRVNTGELFF.

The table lists this clone with a few counts. V usage is TRBV7-2 and J usage is TRBJ1-1; weak D call: TRBD1 (5 bases). The germline V and J ends were trimmed by 4 bases and 3 bases, with 12 bases remaining between them. The CDR3 consists of 14 residues. Germline CDR1 and CDR2: SGHTA and FQGNSA. The chain's CDR3 is CASSSRDGYTEAFF. As DNA, the CDR3 is TGTGCCAGCAGCTCCAGGGACGGATACACTGAAGCTTTCTTT.

The chain employs TRBV27 and TRBJ1-5; 7 nucleotides match TRBD1. CDR3 length: 15 residues. Germline CDR1 is MNHEY and CDR2 is SMNVEV (reference sequence). V dropped 6 bases and J dropped 6; count of bases not matched to a gene: 11. CDR3 residues: CASRADRTGGQPQHF. CDR3 nucleotide sequence: TGTGCCAGCAGAGCTGATCGGACAGGTGGTCAGCCCCAGCATTTT.

The V gene is TRBV4-1, the J gene TRBJ2-2; D is perhaps TRBD1 or TRBD2 (6 bases each). CDR3 length equals 13 residues. Per the germline V gene, CDR1 is MGHRA and CDR2 is YSYEKL. Trimming left V 3 bases short and J 7 bases short, with 9 bases between. The CDR3 nucleotides are TGCGCCAGCAGCCATGGGGGGCACGGGGAGCTGTTTTTT. Its protein is CASSHGGHGELFF.

This sequence joins TRBV6-1 and TRBJ1-5; 10 bases match TRBD1. Germline CDR1 and CDR2: MNHNS and SASEGT. CDR3 length: 19 amino acids. V dropped 2 bases and J dropped 3; count of bases not matched to a gene: 13. The CDR3 sequence is CASSEYIGTGDLDNQPQHF. CDR3 sequence (DNA): TGTGCCAGCAGTGAATACATTGGGACAGGGGACTTGGACAATCAGCCCCAGCATTTT.

The genes are TRBV5-1 and TRBJ2-7; no firm D call. Germline-derived CDR1 and CDR2 are SGHRS and YFSETQ. With 0 bases removed from V and 2 bases from J, the gap between germline ends came to 6 bases. The CDR3 extends over 13 amino acids. CDR3 residues: CASSLESAYEQYF. CDR3 in DNA: TGCGCCAGCAGCTTGGAGTCGGCCTACGAGCAGTACTTC.